The 27 T cell receptor beta chains listed next were all sequenced from one sample in a study of blood T cell repertoires in COVID-19. This table comes from immunoSEQ multiplex PCR, and its TCRdb copy is limited to in-frame clones, with some not included. Of about 23,000 clones listed, approximately 94% are singletons. What was sequenced was peripheral blood. These receptors were obtained from a woman between 50 and 59 years old with active COVID-19.

The gene calls are TRBV6-2 or TRBV6-3 and TRBJ2-7; TRBD2 matches at 8 bases. The CDR3 length is 14 residues. CDR1 is MNHEY, CDR2 SVGEGT, per germline. V was pared by 4 bases and J by 5 bases, with 7 bases of the junction left unmatched. CDR3 sequence reads: CASSSAGVTDEQYF. Here the CDR3 DNA reads TGTGCCAGCAGTTCAGCGGGAGTTACCGACGAGCAGTACTTC.

The chain is built from TRBV29-1 and TRBJ2-6; tentative D call: TRBD1 (6 bases). CDR3 length equals 17 residues. In germline, CDR1 is SQVTM, CDR2 ANQGSEA. V lost 6 bases and J 0 bases, leaving 18 bases between the germline ends. The CDR3, as DNA: TGCAGCGTCATTAAAGGGACACTGGGCTCTGGGGCCAACGTCCTGACTTTC. As protein: CSVIKGTLGSGANVLTF.

The chain couples TRBV10-2 to TRBJ1-2; TRBD1 aligns across 7 bases. CDR1 and CDR2 (germline): WSHSY, SAAADI. The CDR3 has 14 amino acids. J gave up 4 bases and V 0 bases, and 2 bases lay outside the gene matches. CDR3: CASSESTGFYGYTF. The CDR3 nucleotides read TGCGCCAGCAGTGAGTCGACAGGGTTCTATGGCTACACCTTC.

The rearrangement joins TRBV15 to TRBJ1-5, with a possible D match to TRBD1 (6 bases). V was cut by 2 bases and J by 5 bases, with 19 bases left in between. Per germline, CDR1 LNHNV and CDR2 YYDKDF (reference sequence). The CDR3 runs to 17 residues. CDR3 DNA: TGTGCCACCAGCAGACATAACACAGGGTTGAGGGATCAGCCCCAGCATTTT. Translation gives CATSRHNTGLRDQPQHF.

The V call is TRBV10-3, the J call TRBJ1-5; D gene unclear. Germline CDR1 ENHRY, CDR2 SYGVKD. Between the trimmed V and J ends, which lost 6 bases and 2 bases, there was a span of 8 bases. The CDR3 is 13 residues long. DNA of the CDR3: TGTGCCATCAGGTCAGAGGGCAATCAGCCCCAGCATTTT. Amino acid sequence: CAIRSEGNQPQHF.

The V and J genes are TRBV10-3 and TRBJ2-2, with a possible D match to TRBD2 (5 bases). The CDR3 has 14 residues. The V and J ends lost 6 bases and 3 bases respectively, with 11 bases between them. CDR1 is ENHRY, CDR2 SYGVKD, per germline. CDR3 sequence: CAIRGAEHTGELFF. In DNA form, the CDR3 reads TGTGCCATCAGGGGAGCAGAACACACCGGGGAGCTGTTTTTT.

V and J are TRBV4-1 and TRBJ2-3; 13 nucleotides line up with TRBD2. Germline CDR1 and CDR2: MGHRA and YSYEKL. This CDR3 has 17 amino acids. The J segment lost 4 bases and the V segment lost 3 bases, leaving 7 bases of the junction unmatched. CDR3 amino acids: CASSHPRTSGRSDTQYF. The CDR3, as DNA: TGCGCCAGCAGCCACCCGAGGACTAGCGGGAGATCAGATACGCAGTATTTT.

The chain has TRBV7-9 and TRBJ1-4; 8 positions agree with TRBD1. After removal of 5 bases from V and 8 bases from J, the junction contained 16 bases not matched to a gene. Germline assignment: CDR1 SEHNR and CDR2 FQNEAQ (reference sequence). The CDR3 contains 17 residues. CDR3 amino acids: CASSPQGAWALGEKLFF. As DNA, the CDR3 is TGTGCCAGCAGCCCGCAGGGGGCGTGGGCATTAGGCGAAAAACTGTTTTTT.

The V and J genes are TRBV28 and TRBJ2-1, with unresolved D. CDR3 length equals 15 residues. Germline V CDR1 and CDR2: MDHEN, SYDVKM. Trimming took off 2 bases at V and 0 bases at J, with 8 bases between the two ends. The CDR3 region has the DNA TGTGCCAGCAGTTTAACTCCAAGCTCCTACAATGAGCAGTTCTTC. It codes for CASSLTPSSYNEQFF.

This clone turned up a few times. The chain has TRBV5-5 and TRBJ2-5; 8 bases line up with TRBD2. V trimming: 7 bases; J trimming: 4 bases; junction bases outside the gene matches: 9. The CDR3 contains 14 residues. In germline, CDR1 is SGHKS, CDR2 YYEKEE (reference sequence). The CDR3 DNA follows: TGTGCCAGCGGGGGACCAACTAGCGGAGAGACCCAGTACTTC. Its translation is CASGGPTSGETQYF.

The chain uses TRBV2 and TRBJ2-2, with a possible D match to TRBD2 (5 bases). Germline-derived CDR1 and CDR2 are SNHLY and FYNNEI. The CDR3 has 16 amino acids. V dropped 7 bases and J dropped 0 bases, with 15 bases sitting between them. CDR3 amino acids: CASILETGTNTGELFF. CDR3 DNA: TGTGCCAGCATTCTTGAGACGGGAACGAACACCGGGGAGCTGTTTTTT.

This clone was counted once. The J gene is TRBJ1-2, the V gene TRBV12-3 or TRBV12-4; possibly TRBD1 for D (5 bases). The CDR3 is 13 residues long. Trimming removed 6 bases at V and 2 bases at J, with 10 bases between. CDR3 nucleotides: TGTGCCAGCAGCACAGGACCCAACTATGGCTACACCTTC. This translates into CASSTGPNYGYTF.

The chain recombines TRBV3-1 (or the pseudogene TRBV3-2) with TRBJ1-4; 8 nucleotides match TRBD1. CDR3 size: 15 residues. Losses at the gene ends were 2 bases for V and 4 bases for J; bases not matched to a gene: 3. Germline V gene sequence: CDR1 LGHDT, CDR2 YNNKEL (reference sequence). The CDR3 coding sequence is TGTGCCAGCAGCCAACCGGGACAGGATAATGAAAAACTGTTTTTT. This codes for CASSQPGQDNEKLFF.

The gene calls are TRBV9 and TRBJ2-5; 9 nucleotides agree with TRBD2. In germline, CDR1 is SGDLS, CDR2 YYNGEE. The CDR3 consists of 18 residues. V was pared by 3 bases and J by 3 bases, with 15 bases of the junction left unmatched. The CDR3 protein is CASSARGLATRNKETQYF. As DNA, the CDR3 is TGTGCCAGCAGCGCCCGCGGACTAGCGACCCGGAATAAAGAGACCCAGTACTTC.

The chain is built from TRBV24-1 and TRBJ2-1; the match to TRBD1 covers 11 bases. This CDR3 contains 15 residues. The J segment lost 8 bases and the V segment lost 5 bases, leaving 7 bases of the junction unmatched. CDR1 is KGHDR and CDR2 is SFDVKD in the germline V gene. The CDR3 DNA reads as TGTGCCACCAGTGCGCGGACAGGGGGCGCCGATGAGCAGTTCTTC. It encodes CATSARTGGADEQFF.

This chain links TRBV5-5 with TRBJ2-7, with TRBD1 matching over 10 bases. The CDR3 runs to 15 residues. Germline CDR1 reads SGHKS; CDR2 reads YYEKEE (reference sequence). V was pared by 6 bases and J by 3 bases, with 9 bases of the junction left unmatched. The CDR3 nucleotides are TGTGCCAGCACCCCCGACAGGGGGCGTATCTACGAGCAGTACTTC. Protein: CASTPDRGRIYEQYF.

The chain has TRBV28 and TRBJ1-2; perhaps TRBD1 as D (5 bases). Germline loops: CDR1 MDHEN, CDR2 SYDVKM. CDR3 length equals 13 residues. Trimming stripped 1 base from V and 5 bases from J, with 8 bases between. Here the CDR3 DNA reads TGTGCCAGCAGTTTATTTAGGGGTTATGGCTACACCTTC. It encodes CASSLFRGYGYTF.

The chain carries TRBV5-6 and TRBJ2-2; TRBD2 matches at 12 bases. After removal of 6 bases from V and 0 bases from J, the junction contained 3 bases not matched to a gene. The CDR3 covers 16 residues. Per the germline V gene, CDR1 is SGHDT and CDR2 is YYEEEE. The CDR3 DNA reads as TGTGCCAGCAAAAGGACTAGCGGGACGAACACCGGGGAGCTGTTTTTT. It specifies CASKRTSGTNTGELFF.

V gene TRBV28 combines with J gene TRBJ1-2; D unclear. The length of the CDR3 is 14 residues. Trimming cost V 8 bases and J 0 bases, with 13 bases left between them. The germline V gene encodes CDR1 MDHEN and CDR2 SYDVKM. Here the CDR3 DNA reads TGTGCCAGCGGCTTGGCGGCAACTAACTATGGCTACACCTTC. Its translation is CASGLAATNYGYTF.

The rearrangement joins TRBV18 to TRBJ1-4; TRBD1 might be the D (6 bases). Germline V gene lookup returns CDR1 KGHSH and CDR2 LQKENI. Trimming stripped 3 bases from V and 7 bases from J, with 12 bases between. The CDR3 consists of 14 residues. CDR3 bases: TGTGCCAGCTCACCTAACAGGGTACCTGAAAAACTGTTTTTT. Protein: CASSPNRVPEKLFF.

The chain has TRBV5-1 and TRBJ2-2; no definite D call. The CDR3 sequence is 12 residues long. V shed 5 bases and J shed 3 bases, with 5 bases lying between them. Germline V CDR1 and CDR2: SGHRS, YFSETQ. CDR3 loop: CASSTDTGELFF. In DNA, the CDR3 is TGCGCCAGCAGTACAGACACCGGGGAGCTGTTTTTT.

The rearrangement uses TRBV4-1 and TRBJ2-5; 8 bases are shared with TRBD2. Germline values: CDR1 MGHRA, CDR2 YSYEKL. V gave up 1 base and J gave up 4 bases; unmatched junction bases: 2. The length of the CDR3 is 14 residues. CDR3: CASSQGLAGETQYF. The CDR3 nucleotides read TGCGCCAGCAGCCAAGGTCTAGCGGGAGAGACCCAGTACTTC.

This chain links TRBV28 with TRBJ2-2; D possibly corresponds to TRBD2 (6 bases). Looked up from germline, CDR1 is MDHEN and CDR2 is SYDVKM. V was trimmed by 5 bases and J by 6 bases, leaving 16 bases between them. The CDR3 is made up of 15 amino acids. DNA for the CDR3: TGTGCCAGCAGTCATGGGGACCAGCGGGCCGGGGAGCTGTTTTTT. Its protein is CASSHGDQRAGELFF.

This sequence joins TRBV6-5 and TRBJ2-1; 8 positions agree with TRBD2. Germline CDR1 is MNHEY and CDR2 is SVGAGI. V dropped 2 bases and J dropped 8; count of bases not matched to a gene: 5. CDR3 size: 14 residues. CDR3 nucleotide sequence: TGTGCCAGCAGTTACGAACGGGAGGGCCATGAGCAGTTCTTC. Amino acids: CASSYEREGHEQFF.

The gene calls are TRBV6-6 and TRBJ1-3; D unclear. The CDR3 contains 16 residues. Per germline, CDR1 MNHNY and CDR2 SVGAGI (reference sequence). V was cut by 0 bases and J by 0 bases, with 9 bases left in between. This CDR3 reads CASSYSNGDSGNTIYF. The CDR3 DNA sequence: TGTGCCAGCAGTTACTCGAACGGGGACTCTGGAAACACCATATATTTT.

The chain uses TRBV5-6 and TRBJ1-3, with TRBD1 as a possible D gene (6 bases). Germline V gives CDR1 SGHDT, CDR2 YYEEEE. The CDR3 runs to 15 residues. Between the trimmed V and J ends, which lost 2 bases and 2 bases, there was a span of 11 bases. CDR3 sequence (DNA): TGTGCCAGCAGCTTACAGGGACTACCTGGAAACACCATATATTTT. Its translation: CASSLQGLPGNTIYF. The complete variable domain, with remaining parts taken from reference TRBV5-6 and TRBJ1-3, reads DAGVTQSPTHLIKTRGQQVTLRCSPKSGHDTVSWYQQALGQGPQFIFQYYEEEERQRGNFPDRFSGHQFPNYSSELNVNALLLGDSALYLCASSLQGLPGNTIYFGEGSWLTVV.

This clone was picked up one time. This chain links TRBV5-1 with TRBJ2-5, with D unresolved. The CDR3 runs to 14 residues. V dropped 0 bases and J dropped 1 base, with 7 bases sitting between them. CDR1 and CDR2 from the germline V gene are SGHRS and YFSETQ. Here the CDR3 DNA reads TGCGCCAGCAGCTTGGCCGACACCCAAGAGACCCAGTACTTC. It specifies CASSLADTQETQYF.